A single sample gave rise to the 9 T cell receptor beta chains below, sequenced in a study of graft-versus-host responses after intestinal transplantation. Sequencing used immunoSEQ multiplex PCR; TCRdb keeps in-frame clones, though not all of them. Of fewer than 110,000 clones in the sample, roughly 93% were seen once. Their antigen targets remain unknown. The starting material was unstimulated CD8+ T cells sorted from spleen or lymph node cells, obtained before intestinal transplant. These receptors were taken from a human donor who received an intestinal transplant.

The V gene is TRBV7-2, the J gene TRBJ1-4, with D possibly matching TRBD1 (5 bases). Germline V gene sequence: CDR1 SGHTA, CDR2 FQGNSA. V gave up 2 bases and J gave up 2 bases, with 9 bases separating them. CDR3 length equals 15 residues. Written as DNA, the CDR3 is TGTGCCAGCAGCTTAACGGGACCGACTAATGAAAAACTGTTTTTT. Protein sequence: CASSLTGPTNEKLFF. Full variable domain (missing parts from reference TRBV7-2 and TRBJ1-4): GAGVSQSPSNKVTEKGKDVELRCDPISGHTALYWYRQSLGQGLEFLIYFQGNSAPDKSGLPSDRFSAERTGGSVSTLTIQRTQQEDSAVYLCASSLTGPTNEKLFFGSGTQLSVL.

The chain recombines TRBV9 with TRBJ1-4; 7 bases are a match to TRBD1. CDR3 size: 14 residues. The germline V gene has CDR1 SGDLS and CDR2 YYNGEE. The V gene end was trimmed by 3 bases and the J gene end by 5 bases; junction bases not matched to a gene: 4. CDR3 DNA: TGTGCCAGCAGCGGGACAGGTTCCAATGAAAAACTGTTTTTT. It translates to CASSGTGSNEKLFF.

The chain joins TRBV28 to TRBJ2-3; 10 positions agree with TRBD1. The CDR3 has 16 residues. Germline V gene lookup returns CDR1 MDHEN and CDR2 SYDVKM. After removal of 5 bases from V and 6 bases from J, the junction contained 11 bases not matched to a gene. The CDR3 region has the DNA TGTGCCAGCAGTCCTCCGCCGGGACAGGGGAGGGATACGCAGTATTTT. This encodes CASSPPPGQGRDTQYF.

V usage is TRBV29-1 and J usage is TRBJ2-1, with D perhaps TRBD2 (7 bases). In germline, CDR1 is SQVTM, CDR2 ANQGSEA. The CDR3 length is 16 residues. V was shortened by 3 bases and J by 4 bases, with 19 bases between the two germline ends. The CDR3 loop is CSVDSVGGRGYNEQFF. The CDR3 DNA is TGCAGCGTTGATTCGGTGGGGGGGCGGGGTTACAATGAGCAGTTCTTC.

The sample holds a few counts of this clone. The gene calls are TRBV2 and TRBJ2-7, with no clear D. Per germline, CDR1 SNHLY and CDR2 FYNNEI. This CDR3 is built from 11 residues. The V end was cut by 5 bases, the J end by 6 bases, with 8 bases between. CDR3 DNA: TGTGCCAGCAGTTTGGGCGCCGAGCAGTACTTC. As protein: CASSLGAEQYF.

The rearrangement links TRBV7-3 to TRBJ2-2; D uncertain. The germline gives CDR1 SGHTA, CDR2 FQGTGA. V was shortened by 5 bases and J by 2 bases, with 6 bases between the two germline ends. There are 13 residues in the CDR3. CDR3 sequence (DNA): TGTGCCAGCAGCCCTGGTAACACCGGGGAGCTGTTTTTT. Amino acids: CASSPGNTGELFF. The full variable domain, with the rest looked up from reference TRBV7-3 and TRBJ2-2, is GAGVSQTPSNKVTEKGKYVELRCDPISGHTALYWYRQSLGQGPEFLIYFQGTGAADDSGLPNDRFFAVRPEGSVSTLKIQRTERGDSAVYLCASSPGNTGELFFGEGSRLTVL.

This chain connects TRBV9 to TRBJ1-1; D may be TRBD1 (5 bases). Deletions cut 4 bases from V and 3 bases from J, with 13 bases between. Germline V gene lookup returns CDR1 SGDLS and CDR2 YYNGEE. The length of the CDR3 is 14 residues. The CDR3 region has the DNA TGTGCCAGCAGCCCTAGTGGGGGTTACACTGAAGCTTTCTTT. Translation: CASSPSGGYTEAFF. Using reference TRBV9 and TRBJ1-1 for the parts outside the CDR3, the full variable domain is DSGVTQTPKHLITATGQRVTLRCSPRSGDLSVYWYQQSLDQGLQFLIQYYNGEERAKGNILERFSAQQFPDLHSELNLSSLELGDSALYFCASSPSGGYTEAFFGQGTRLTVV.

The chain couples TRBV6-7 to TRBJ2-1; the D gene is possibly TRBD1 (5 bases). TRBV6-7 qualifies as an ORF whose function is uncertain. V dropped 2 bases and J dropped 3 bases, with 14 bases sitting between them. The length of the CDR3 is 16 residues. The CDR3 DNA reads as TGTGCCAGCAGTTACGGGGCTCCGGAACACTACAATGAGCAGTTCTTC. Translated, it gives CASSYGAPEHYNEQFF.

J is TRBJ2-1 and V is TRBV11-2; 11 bases line up with TRBD2. V gave up 7 bases and J gave up 8 bases; unmatched junction bases: 10. The CDR3 spans 15 residues. The germline V gene has CDR1 SGHAT and CDR2 FQNNGV. The CDR3 loop reads CASTLGASGGHEQFF. For the CDR3, the DNA is TGTGCCAGCACCCTAGGGGCTAGCGGGGGGCATGAGCAGTTCTTC.